This T cell receptor (beta chain) was found in a study of blood T cells in healthy people across ages. Combining a sample-barcoded 5' primer with a J-beta primer mix, a second PCR ran for roughly 6 to 12 cycles. TCRdb re-derived calls from the 5' RACE reads in MiXCR, one entry per CDR3 protein. The sample consists of about 1.6 million distinct CDR3 sequences, roughly a third of them appearing once. A word on this clonotype: Its antigen is unidentified. An end of the junction differs from the germline gene, which may be a read error.

Germline CDR1 and CDR2: MNHEY and SMNVEV (reference sequence). The CDR3 is 13 amino acids. Broader study findings: Whereas aged donors had fewer naive CD4+ cells, long-lived donors had more of them and higher diversity.

The rearrangement uses TRBV27 and TRBJ2-5; 8 bases are a match to TRBD2. Material for sequencing was blood. This TCR was recovered from a woman between 25 and 40 years old in good health. The CDR3 bases are TGTACCAGCAGTTTAGGACTAGCTGGGGTCGAGTACTTC. It is translated as CTSSLGLAGVEYF.